Shown below are 7 T cell receptor beta chains from a single sample sequenced in a study of long-term antiretroviral therapy in people with HIV. At survey level, the immunoSEQ assay was run in its v3.0 version. Profiling relied on immunoSEQ multiplex PCR, and the TCRdb table lists in-frame clones only, not all of them. The sample lists about 21,000 clones, more than 70% occurring once. The material sequenced was unsorted PBMCs, taken at the start of antiretroviral therapy. The receptors were gathered from a man aged 45-65 years with HIV.

Only one count was recorded for this clone. This chain links TRBV7-2 with TRBJ2-1; D call uncertain. Germline V gene sequence: CDR1 SGHTA, CDR2 FQGNSA. With 5 bases removed from V and 7 bases from J, the gap between germline ends came to 15 bases. This CDR3 comprises 14 residues. The CDR3 bases are TGTGCCAGCAGCGGGGTATTGGTGACTAATGAGCAGTTCTTC. Translated, it gives CASSGVLVTNEQFF.

The J gene is TRBJ1-3, the V gene TRBV6-6; no clear D. The germline V and J ends were trimmed by 8 bases and 0 bases, with 5 bases remaining between them. The CDR3 consists of 12 residues. Germline V gene lookup returns CDR1 MNHNY and CDR2 SVGAGI (reference sequence). The CDR3 loop reads CASRLSGNTIYF. CDR3 in DNA: TGTGCCAGCCGCCTCTCTGGAAACACCATATATTTT.

The CDR3 sequence is CASSPQGVGTEAFF. CDR3 bases: TGTGCCAGCAGCCCCCAGGGGGTAGGCACTGAAGCTTTCTTT. The chain couples TRBV11-3 to TRBJ1-1; 7 nucleotides match TRBD1. Germline V gene data show CDR1 as SGHNT and CDR2 as YENEEA. J lost 4 bases, V lost 5 bases, and 7 bases had no gene match. The CDR3 is 14 amino acids.

The chain is built from TRBV5-6 and TRBJ1-1, with D tentatively TRBD1 (6 bases). CDR3 length: 16 amino acids. The germline CDR1 and CDR2 sequences are SGHDT and YYEEEE. V was trimmed by 1 base and J by 0 bases, leaving 13 bases between them. CDR3 DNA sequence: TGTGCCAGCAGCTTGCGAGGGGGAGGAATGAACACTGAAGCTTTCTTT. This sequence encodes CASSLRGGGMNTEAFF.

This rearrangement joins TRBV29-1 to TRBJ1-1; 8 nucleotides line up with TRBD1. J lost 3 bases, V lost 6 bases, and 3 bases had no gene match. Per the germline V gene, CDR1 is SQVTM and CDR2 is ANQGSEA. This CDR3 spans 12 amino acids. The CDR3: CSVKDRDTEAFF. The CDR3 DNA reads TGCAGCGTCAAGGACAGGGACACTGAAGCTTTCTTT.

CDR3 coding DNA: TGCGCCAGCAGCCAAGATGGTCCAAGGGAATCCCACGAGCAGTACTTC. This gives the protein CASSQDGPRESHEQYF. This chain links TRBV4-3 with TRBJ2-7; D remains unclear. V was shortened by 0 bases and J by 5 bases, with 17 bases between the two germline ends. Germline V CDR1 and CDR2: LGHNA, YSLEER. This CDR3 is 16 amino acids long.

Comments on this clone: One end of the junction fails to match germline, which may point to a read error. This chain connects TRBV7-7 to TRBJ2-5; D may be TRBD2 (6 bases). Germline loops: CDR1 SSHAT, CDR2 FNYEAQ (reference sequence). The CDR3 runs to 13 residues. CDR3 amino acids: CASSLAEGETQYF. CDR3 coding DNA: TGTGCTAGCAGCTTAGCGGAGGGGGAGACCCAGTACTTC.